The TCR delta chain described here comes from a study of gamma-delta chains in newborns, infants, children (dated by TCRdb to between 2018 and 2021). Notes on the research overall: According to the study title, microbial exposure causes polyclonal expansion of innate gammadelta T cells right after birth. The study investigated how microbial exposure shaped innate gammadelta T cell populations in human newborns immediately after birth.

V is clipped by 0 bases and J by 2 bases, and the sequence between their germline boundaries is 25 bases long. Spanning cysteine to phenylalanine, the CDR3 consists of 20 amino acids. Only CDR3 DNA remains: 60 bases, in frame from the first base. Reading the germline V gene gives CDR1 TSWWSYY and CDR2 QGS. Sequencing instrument: Illumina MiSeq. TCRdb reprocessed the public data with the CATT caller; entries with the same nucleotide sequence were combined afterwards. The sample data list approximately 3,800 delta-chain clones, and 1.9% of these were observed just once. 9.3% of the sample rests with the top ten. Notes on this clone: The target of this receptor is not known. Given a much more abundant clone one base away, this may be a read error.

This clonotype was obtained from a child who was a newborn, infant or young child, either healthy, febrile or measles-vaccinated (not recorded which). The rearranged segments are TRDV1 and TRDJ1; perhaps TRDD2 is the D gene, with 8 bases matching. What was sequenced was blood. The CDR3 has the sequence CALGELASYWRIRETDKLIF. The DNA sequence is as follows: TGTGCTCTTGGGGAACTCGCTTCCTACTGGAGGATACGTGAAACCGATAAACTCATCTTT.